This TCR beta chain was profiled in a study of cytomegalovirus exposure and HLA in healthy donors. Study results and limitations: It was reported that the classifier diagnosed cytomegalovirus status with high specificity and sensitivity in both the original and validation cohorts. Later analysis placed DRB1 highest and HLA-C lowest in TCR association rates, which differed by HLA locus.

CDR3 length equals 15 residues. Germline CDR1 reads MDHEN; CDR2 reads SYDVKM. The ends were cut back, 5 bases at V and 2 bases at J, with 13 bases in the middle. 13 Jbeta primers and 60 Vbeta primers were used for the PCR. Authors' analysis steps: Later, an analysis found 80 million or so unique TCR beta chains, and some 10 million of these were shared. Clones were sequenced by immunoSEQ multiplex PCR, and TCRdb holds only the in-frame ones, with some missing. The V and J calls and clone size were taken over from that table, and D and trimming were inferred from the DNA. This table holds a few hundred thousand clones, over 70% found once. In regard to this clone: Its antigen is not known.

The rearrangement uses TRBV28 and TRBJ1-3; weak D call: TRBD1 (6 bases). Sequenced input: PBMCs. This clonotype was sampled from a woman aged 55 to 70 in good health and CMV-seropositive. The CDR3 DNA sequence: TGTGCCAGCAGTCTGGACCAGGGGACTGGAAACACCATATATTTT. It is translated as CASSLDQGTGNTIYF.